What follows are 12 T cell receptor beta chains derived from one specimen sequenced in a study of tumor-infiltrating lymphocytes in oesophageal squamous cell carcinoma. TCRdb called the PCR reads again in MiXCR, with one record for every CDR3 protein. The sample has over 15,000 distinct CDR3 sequences, roughly 37% seen once; the top ten hold about 7%. Source material: blood. Receptors originate from a male donor with esophageal squamous cell carcinoma.

On this clonotype: One end of the junction varies from germline; a read error may be responsible. This chain connects TRBV7-6 to TRBJ2-1; 9 nucleotides align to TRBD2. The DNA end favors TRBJ2-5, so the J call may be wrong. CDR3 size: 15 residues. Per the germline V gene, CDR1 is SGHVS and CDR2 is FNYEAQ. The CDR3 nucleotides read TGTGCTAGCAGCCTCCGACTAGCGGAACAAGAGACCCAGTACTTC. Translated: CASSLRLAEQETQYF.

The chain is built from TRBV6-1 and TRBJ1-1; 9 bases are a match to TRBD1. This CDR3 is 15 amino acids long. V shed 7 bases, J shed 2 bases, and the junction held 8 bases outside the gene matches. Germline V gene data show CDR1 as MNHNS and CDR2 as SASEGT. CDR3 region: CASTKRTGVNTEAFF. CDR3 DNA sequence: TGTGCCAGCACCAAGAGGACAGGGGTCAACACTGAAGCTTTCTTT.

For this clonotype: One base away lies a much larger clone, so this may be a sequencing read error. The rearrangement joins TRBV5-1 to TRBJ2-5, with 7 bases lining up with TRBD2. Germline V gives CDR1 SGHRS, CDR2 YFSETQ. V gave up 0 bases and J gave up 11 bases; unmatched junction bases: 16. CDR3 length: 16 amino acids. The CDR3 loop is CASSLGPAGGRDEQYF. CDR3 nucleotides: TGCGCCAGCAGCTTGGGCCCGGCCGGGGGGAGGGATGAGCAGTACTTC. Variable domain in full (rest from reference TRBV5-1 and TRBJ2-5): KAGVTQTPRYLIKTRGQQVTLSCSPISGHRSVSWYQQTPGQGLQFLFEYFSETQRNKGNFPGRFSGRQFSNSRSEMNVSTLELGDSALYLCASSLGPAGGRDEQYFGPGTRLLVL.

Details on this clonotype: The conserved phenylalanine or tryptophan normally closing the CDR3 is absent here, so this likely arose from a read error. The limits of the CDR3 on the DNA are not certain, so only TCRdb's listed CDR3 is given. The chain joins TRBV7-6 to TRBJ2-3; no check of the table's D call, TRBD1, against the DNA was made. Germline CDR1 reads SGHVS; CDR2 reads FNYEAQ. The CDR3 region is 13 residues in length, termini included. The CDR3 is CASSPGGEQYFGP.

In its sample, this clonotype was seen many times. The chain recombines TRBV6-1 with TRBJ2-1, with D maybe TRBD2 (5 bases). The closer fit of TRBJ2-7 to the DNA end suggests the J call may be wrong. Germline V gene data show CDR1 as MNHNS and CDR2 as SASEGT. This CDR3 is built from 14 residues. CDR3 in amino acids: CASSRLAFGNEQYF. The CDR3 bases are TGTGCCAGCAGTAGGCTAGCCTTCGGTAATGAGCAGTACTTC.

This clonotype has ten or more counts. The gene calls are TRBV5-1 and TRBJ2-5, with 9 bases matching TRBD1. Unmatched junction bases numbered 8, after V lost 4 bases and J lost 1 base. The length of the CDR3 is 16 residues. Germline V gives CDR1 SGHRS, CDR2 YFSETQ. CDR3 nucleotide sequence: TGCGCCAGCAGCCCACATGGACAGGGGCCCCAAGAGACCCAGTACTTC. It specifies CASSPHGQGPQETQYF.

Worth noting for this clonotype: This could be a read error, since a much larger clone is one nucleotide away. J is TRBJ2-7 and V is TRBV5-3; D not certain. TRBV5-3 carries the ORF label, with uncertain function. The CDR3 is 13 residues long. The CDR3 protein is CASSSILDGEQYF. The CDR3 nucleotides read TGTGCCAGCAGCTCAATCCTAGACGGTGAGCAGTACTTC.

This chain uses TRBV11-3 with TRBJ2-3, with D uncertain. CDR3 length: 15 residues. CDR1 is SGHNT and CDR2 is YENEEA in the germline V gene. Trimming pared 6 bases from V and 4 bases from J, leaving 17 bases between. CDR3 in DNA: TGTGCCAGCAGTCAGGACCCCTCAGGCCCAGATACGCAGTATTTT. Amino acid sequence: CASSQDPSGPDTQYF.

The table lists this clonotype with a few counts. J is TRBJ1-4 and V is TRBV6-6, with 8 bases identical to TRBD1. CDR1 is MNHNY and CDR2 is SVGAGI in the germline V gene (reference sequence). Unmatched junction bases numbered 0, after V lost 6 bases and J lost 0 bases. The CDR3 runs to 14 residues. The CDR3 sequence: CASRTGATNEKLFF. The CDR3, as DNA: TGTGCCAGCAGGACAGGGGCAACTAATGAAAAACTGTTTTTT.

Details on this clonotype: The CDR3 carries no conserved terminal phenylalanine or tryptophan, so it likely arises from a read error. The DNA is omitted, as the CDR3 cannot be located on it reliably, and the CDR3 follows TCRdb's listing. The chain joins TRBV11-1 to TRBJ2-7. CDR1 is SGHAT and CDR2 is FQDESV in the germline V gene (reference sequence). 14 amino acids form the CDR3, both terminal residues included. Here the CDR3 reads CASSQELYGYTFGS.

This clonotype was seen ten or more times. This chain joins TRBV12-3 or TRBV12-4 and TRBJ2-7; perhaps TRBD1 as D (5 bases). The V end was cut by 8 bases, the J end by 0 bases, with 11 bases between. This CDR3 contains 13 residues. The CDR3 DNA reads TGTGCCAGCGGTCGTACAGGCTCCTACGAGCAGTACTTC. This codes for CASGRTGSYEQYF.

This clonotype counts as medium-sized. The J gene is TRBJ2-7, the V gene TRBV7-8; tentative D call: TRBD1 (6 bases). V was shortened by 5 bases and J by 0 bases, with 23 bases between the two germline ends. This CDR3 contains 18 residues. CDR1 and CDR2 (germline): SGHVS, FQNEAQ. The CDR3 DNA reads TGTGCCAGCAGCCCCCCAAGGACAGCCAAATCCAGCTCCTACGAGCAGTACTTC. This codes for CASSPPRTAKSSSYEQYF.